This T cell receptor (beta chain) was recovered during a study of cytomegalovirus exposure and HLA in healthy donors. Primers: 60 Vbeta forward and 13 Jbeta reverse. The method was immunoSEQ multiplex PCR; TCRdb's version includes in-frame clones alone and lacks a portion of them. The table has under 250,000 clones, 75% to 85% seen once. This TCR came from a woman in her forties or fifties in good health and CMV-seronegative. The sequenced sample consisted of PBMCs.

Here the CDR3 reads CASSLDWQNPTDTQYF. The DNA of the CDR3 is TGCGCCAGCAGCTTGGATTGGCAGAATCCCACAGATACGCAGTATTTT. V and J are TRBV5-1 and TRBJ2-3; the D is unclear. V lost 0 bases and J lost 2, with 13 bases in between. Germline loops: CDR1 SGHRS, CDR2 YFSETQ. This CDR3 comprises 16 residues.